This T cell receptor beta chain was obtained from a study of technical replicates of blood from a handful of donors. This clone was seen only once. This CDR3 comprises 15 residues. Germline CDR1 is ENHRY and CDR2 is SYGVKD. Between the trimmed V and J ends, which lost 2 bases and 4 bases, there was a span of 12 bases. Sequencing was performed with immunoSEQ multiplex PCR; in TCRdb, only in-frame clones are kept and a portion is missing. The sample shows about 83,000 clones, roughly 92% of them seen only once. Sequencing was carried out using T cells isolated from PBMCs. This clonotype was obtained from a human donor in good health. V usage is TRBV10-3 and J usage is TRBJ2-1, with D uncertain. CDR3 loop: CAISEGRSLYNEQFF. As DNA, the CDR3 is TGTGCCATCAGTGAGGGCAGGTCTCTATACAATGAGCAGTTCTTC.